Here is one T cell receptor (beta chain) with its context. These data come from a study of blood T cell repertoires in COVID-19. In assigning cohorts, the study relied on participant-reported clinical history. This CDR3 has 15 residues. After removal of 5 bases from V and 4 bases from J, the junction contained 8 bases not matched to a gene. Germline V gives CDR1 MDHEN, CDR2 SYDVKM. The method was immunoSEQ multiplex PCR; TCRdb's version includes in-frame clones alone and lacks a portion of them. This sample yields 150,000 to 200,000 clones, of which under 80% are seen a single time; around 17% belongs to the top ten.

The sequence came from a woman between 45 and 60 years old with acute COVID-19. Sequenced input: PBMCs or T cells enriched from blood (not recorded which). The V call is TRBV28, the J call TRBJ2-5; TRBD1 aligns across 9 bases. DNA of the CDR3: TGTGCCAGCAGTCCCGGGACAGGGCTAGGAGAGACCCAGTACTTC. It translates to CASSPGTGLGETQYF. The full variable domain, completed using reference TRBV28 and TRBJ2-5, is DVKVTQSSRYLVKRTGEKVFLECVQDMDHENMFWYRQDPGLGLRLIYFSYDVKMKEKGDIPEGYSVSREKKERFSLILESASTNQTSMYLCASSPGTGLGETQYFGPGTRLLVL.